This T cell receptor (beta chain) comes out of a study of identical twins. A template switching step contributed a universal primer site, while unique molecular identifiers were present in the cDNA. Using its own MiXCR run on the 5' RACE reads, TCRdb lists one record per CDR3 protein. The sample carries about 530,000 distinct CDR3 sequences, approximately 20% recorded once. Per germline, CDR1 MGHRA and CDR2 YSYEKL. This CDR3 has 12 residues. The V and J ends lost 3 bases and 8 bases respectively, with 8 bases between them. No donor was unhealthy or non-Caucasian. General study results and limits: Conclusions came from cross-sectional statistical analysis, not from following the same donors.

For this clonotype: Its specificity is not known.

These data were also reused for a study on yellow fever vaccine responses in identical twins.

Sequenced sample: CD4+ T cells sorted from blood. The receptor was derived from a woman between 18 and 30 years old in good health. This chain links TRBV4-1 with TRBJ2-1; D possibly corresponds to TRBD2 (5 bases). The CDR3 sequence is CASSQRAHEQFF. CDR3 sequence (DNA): TGCGCCAGCAGCCAGAGGGCCCATGAGCAGTTCTTC.